This note documents a single T cell receptor beta chain sequence. Antigen specificity is unknown. Assay: immunoSEQ multiplex PCR; the TCRdb copy retains only in-frame clones and omits some. The table lists approximately 260,000 clones, approximately 86% of them singletons. The data derive from a study of cytomegalovirus exposure and HLA in healthy donors. Points from the study as a whole: According to a subsequent analysis, TCR clusters identified in the first cohort showed a tendency to co-occur across the approximately 120 validation repertoires.

The V and J ends lost 0 bases and 2 bases respectively, with 4 bases between them. The V gene's germline CDR1 is SGHNT and CDR2 YENEEA. The CDR3 has 13 residues. This TCR derives from a woman in her twenties or thirties in good health and CMV-seropositive. This chain joins TRBV11-3 and TRBJ1-1; D not certain. The specimen was PBMCs. The CDR3 DNA reads as TGTGCCAGCAGCTTAGAGAGTAACACTGAAGCTTTCTTT. Amino acids: CASSLESNTEAFF.